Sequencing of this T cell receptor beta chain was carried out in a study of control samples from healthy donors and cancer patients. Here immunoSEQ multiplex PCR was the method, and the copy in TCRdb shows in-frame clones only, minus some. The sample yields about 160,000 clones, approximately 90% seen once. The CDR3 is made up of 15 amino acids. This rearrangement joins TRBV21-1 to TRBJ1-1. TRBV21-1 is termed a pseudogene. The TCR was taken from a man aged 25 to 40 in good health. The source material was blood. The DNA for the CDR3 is TGTGCCAGCAGCAAATCTGCACCCATGAACACTGAAGCTTTCTTT. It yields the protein CASSKSAPMNTEAFF.